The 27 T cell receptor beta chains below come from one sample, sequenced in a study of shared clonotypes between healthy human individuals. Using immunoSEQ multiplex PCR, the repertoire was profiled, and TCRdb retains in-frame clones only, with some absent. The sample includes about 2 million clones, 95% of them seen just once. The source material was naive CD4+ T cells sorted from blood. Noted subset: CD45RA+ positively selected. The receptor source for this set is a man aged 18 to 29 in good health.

The CDR3, as DNA: TGTGCCAGCAGTGGGACAGGGTTGGTTCAGCCCCAGCATTTT. Protein sequence: CASSGTGLVQPQHF. This chain connects TRBV6-1 to TRBJ1-5; 8 nucleotides agree with TRBD1. V shed 4 bases and J 6 bases; nucleotides not matched to a gene: 5. Germline loops: CDR1 MNHNS, CDR2 SASEGT. The CDR3 runs to 14 residues.

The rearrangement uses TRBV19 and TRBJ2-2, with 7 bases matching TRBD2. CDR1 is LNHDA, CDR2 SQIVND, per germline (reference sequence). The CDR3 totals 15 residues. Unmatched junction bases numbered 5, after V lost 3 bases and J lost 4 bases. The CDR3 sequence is CASSIRTRGTGELFF. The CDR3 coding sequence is TGTGCCAGTAGTATTAGGACTAGGGGCACCGGGGAGCTGTTTTTT.

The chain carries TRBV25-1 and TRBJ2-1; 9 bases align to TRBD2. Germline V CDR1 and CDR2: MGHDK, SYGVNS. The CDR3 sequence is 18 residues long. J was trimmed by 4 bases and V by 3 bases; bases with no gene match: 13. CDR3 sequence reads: CASSDSPGGGAAYNEQFF. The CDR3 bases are TGTGCCAGCAGTGACTCCCCCGGCGGGGGGGCTGCGTACAATGAGCAGTTCTTC.

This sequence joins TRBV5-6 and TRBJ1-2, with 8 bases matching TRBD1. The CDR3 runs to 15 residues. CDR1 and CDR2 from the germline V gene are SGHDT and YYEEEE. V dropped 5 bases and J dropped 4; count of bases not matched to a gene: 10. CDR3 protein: CASRRTGTSTYGYTF. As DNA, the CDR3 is TGTGCCAGCAGACGGACAGGGACCTCGACCTATGGCTACACCTTC.

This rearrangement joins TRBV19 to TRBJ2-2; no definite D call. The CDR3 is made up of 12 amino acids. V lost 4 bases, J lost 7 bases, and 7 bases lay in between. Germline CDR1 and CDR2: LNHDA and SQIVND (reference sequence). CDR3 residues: CASSNLHGELFF. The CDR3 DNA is TGTGCCAGTAGTAACCTTCACGGGGAGCTGTTTTTT.

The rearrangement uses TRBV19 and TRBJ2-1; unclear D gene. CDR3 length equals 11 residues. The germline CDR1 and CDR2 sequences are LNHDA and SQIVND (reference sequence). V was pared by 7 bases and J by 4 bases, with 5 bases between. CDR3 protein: CASTRYNEQFF. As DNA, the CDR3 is TGTGCCAGTACCCGGTACAATGAGCAGTTCTTC.

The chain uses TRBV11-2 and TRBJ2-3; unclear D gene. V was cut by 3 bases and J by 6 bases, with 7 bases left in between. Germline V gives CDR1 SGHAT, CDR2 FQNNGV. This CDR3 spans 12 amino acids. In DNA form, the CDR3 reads TGTGCCAGCAGCTTCCACGGGGATACGCAGTATTTT. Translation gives CASSFHGDTQYF. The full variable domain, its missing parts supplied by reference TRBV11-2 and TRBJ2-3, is EAGVAQSPRYKIIEKRQSVAFWCNPISGHATLYWYQQILGQGPKLLIQFQNNGVVDDSQLPKDRFSAERLKGVDSTLKIQPAKLEDSAVYLCASSFHGDTQYFGPGTRLTVL.

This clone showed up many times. CDR3 coding DNA: TGTGCCAGCAGCCTAGGGACAGGAATATTGAACACTGAAGCTTTCTTT. Translated, it gives CASSLGTGILNTEAFF. The chain joins TRBV9 to TRBJ1-1, with 8 bases that match TRBD1. V dropped 4 bases and J dropped 0; count of bases not matched to a gene: 8. CDR3 length equals 16 residues. Germline CDR1 SGDLS, CDR2 YYNGEE. The full variable domain, in which reference TRBV9 and TRBJ1-1 provide the parts outside the CDR3, is DSGVTQTPKHLITATGQRVTLRCSPRSGDLSVYWYQQSLDQGLQFLIQYYNGEERAKGNILERFSAQQFPDLHSELNLSSLELGDSALYFCASSLGTGILNTEAFFGQGTRLTVV.

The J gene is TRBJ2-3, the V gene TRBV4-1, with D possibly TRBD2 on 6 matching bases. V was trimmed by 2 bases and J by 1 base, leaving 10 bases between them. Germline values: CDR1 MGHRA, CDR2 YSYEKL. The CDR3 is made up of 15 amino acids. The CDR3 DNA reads TGCGCCAGCAGCCAACTGGGACTTCGCACAGATACGCAGTATTTT. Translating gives CASSQLGLRTDTQYF.

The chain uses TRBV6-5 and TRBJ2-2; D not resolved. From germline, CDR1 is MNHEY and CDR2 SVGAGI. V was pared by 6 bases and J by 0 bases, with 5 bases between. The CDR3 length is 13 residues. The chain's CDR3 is CASRQTNTGELFF. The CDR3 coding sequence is TGTGCCAGCAGGCAGACGAACACCGGGGAGCTGTTTTTT.

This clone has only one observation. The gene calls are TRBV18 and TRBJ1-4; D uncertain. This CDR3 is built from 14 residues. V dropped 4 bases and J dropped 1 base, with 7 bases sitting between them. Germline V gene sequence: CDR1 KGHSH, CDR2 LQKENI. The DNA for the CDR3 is TGTGCCAGCTCACTCGGCAGAACTAATGAAAAACTGTTTTTT. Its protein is CASSLGRTNEKLFF.

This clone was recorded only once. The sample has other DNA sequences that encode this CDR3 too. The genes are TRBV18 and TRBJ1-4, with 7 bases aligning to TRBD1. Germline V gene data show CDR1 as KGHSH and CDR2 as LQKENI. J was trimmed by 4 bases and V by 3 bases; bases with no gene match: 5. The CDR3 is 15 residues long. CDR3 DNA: TGTGCCAGCTCACCCACAGGGGTGGGTAATGAAAAACTGTTTTTT. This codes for CASSPTGVGNEKLFF.

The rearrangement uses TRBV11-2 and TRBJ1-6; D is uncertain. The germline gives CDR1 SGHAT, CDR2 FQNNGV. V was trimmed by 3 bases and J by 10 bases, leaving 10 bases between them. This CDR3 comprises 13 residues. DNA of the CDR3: TGTGCCAGCAGCTTCGCAGCTGAATCACCCCTCCACTTT. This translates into CASSFAAESPLHF. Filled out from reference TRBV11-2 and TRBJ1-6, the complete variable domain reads EAGVAQSPRYKIIEKRQSVAFWCNPISGHATLYWYQQILGQGPKLLIQFQNNGVVDDSQLPKDRFSAERLKGVDSTLKIQPAKLEDSAVYLCASSFAAESPLHFGNGTRLTVT.

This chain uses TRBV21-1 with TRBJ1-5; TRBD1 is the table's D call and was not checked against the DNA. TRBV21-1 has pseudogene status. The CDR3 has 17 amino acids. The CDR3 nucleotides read TGTGCCAGCAGCAAAGATGTGACAGGGGAGGACAATCAGCCCCAGCATTTT. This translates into CASSKDVTGEDNQPQHF.

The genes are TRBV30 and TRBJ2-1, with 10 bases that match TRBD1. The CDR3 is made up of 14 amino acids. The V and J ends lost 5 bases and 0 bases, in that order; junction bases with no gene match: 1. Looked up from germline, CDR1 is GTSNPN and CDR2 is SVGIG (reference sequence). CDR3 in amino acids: CAWGTGVSYNEQFF. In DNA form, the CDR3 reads TGTGCCTGGGGGACAGGGGTCTCCTACAATGAGCAGTTCTTC.

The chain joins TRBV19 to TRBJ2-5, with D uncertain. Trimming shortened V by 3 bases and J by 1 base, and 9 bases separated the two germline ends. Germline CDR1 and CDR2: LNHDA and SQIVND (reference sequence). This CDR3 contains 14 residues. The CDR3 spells CASSIRESQETQYF. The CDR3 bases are TGTGCCAGTAGTATTCGAGAGAGCCAAGAGACCCAGTACTTC.

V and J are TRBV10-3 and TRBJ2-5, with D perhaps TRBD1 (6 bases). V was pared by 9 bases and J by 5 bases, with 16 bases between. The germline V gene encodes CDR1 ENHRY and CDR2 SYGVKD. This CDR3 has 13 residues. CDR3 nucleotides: TGTGCCATTAATCAGGGGCCTGGGGAGACCCAGTACTTC. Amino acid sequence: CAINQGPGETQYF.

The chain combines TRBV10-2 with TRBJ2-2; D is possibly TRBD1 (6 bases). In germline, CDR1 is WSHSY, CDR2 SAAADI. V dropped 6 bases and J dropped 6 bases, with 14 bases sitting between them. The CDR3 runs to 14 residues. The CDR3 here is CASRGQGRAGELFF. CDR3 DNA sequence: TGCGCCAGCAGGGGGCAGGGGCGCGCCGGGGAGCTGTTTTTT.

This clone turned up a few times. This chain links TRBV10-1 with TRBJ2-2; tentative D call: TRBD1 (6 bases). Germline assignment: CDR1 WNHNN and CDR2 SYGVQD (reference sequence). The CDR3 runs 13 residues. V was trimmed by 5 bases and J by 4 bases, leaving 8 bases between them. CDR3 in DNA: TGCGCCAGCAGTTACAGGGCCACCGGGGAGCTGTTTTTT. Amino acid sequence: CASSYRATGELFF.

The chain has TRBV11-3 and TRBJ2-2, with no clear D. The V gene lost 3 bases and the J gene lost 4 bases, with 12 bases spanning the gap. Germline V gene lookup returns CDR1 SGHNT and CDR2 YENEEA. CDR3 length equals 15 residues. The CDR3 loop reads CASSLNRVVTGELFF. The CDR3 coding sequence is TGTGCCAGCAGCTTGAATAGAGTCGTCACCGGGGAGCTGTTTTTT.

In DNA, the CDR3 is TGTGCCTGGGGGGCCTCACGTGGGGCCACTGAAGCTTTCTTT. This translates into CAWGASRGATEAFF. The rearrangement uses TRBV30 and TRBJ1-1, with a tentative D call TRBD1 (5 bases). The CDR3 covers 14 residues. Germline V gene lookup returns CDR1 GTSNPN and CDR2 SVGIG (reference sequence). Between the trimmed V and J ends, which lost 5 bases and 4 bases, there was a span of 17 bases.

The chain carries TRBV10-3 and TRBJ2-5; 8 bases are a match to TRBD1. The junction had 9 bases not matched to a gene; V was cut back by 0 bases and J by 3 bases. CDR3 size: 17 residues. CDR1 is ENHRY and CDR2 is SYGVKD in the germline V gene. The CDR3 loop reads CAISESYTGGSEETQYF. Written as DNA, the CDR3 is TGTGCCATCAGTGAGTCTTACACAGGGGGGAGCGAAGAGACCCAGTACTTC.

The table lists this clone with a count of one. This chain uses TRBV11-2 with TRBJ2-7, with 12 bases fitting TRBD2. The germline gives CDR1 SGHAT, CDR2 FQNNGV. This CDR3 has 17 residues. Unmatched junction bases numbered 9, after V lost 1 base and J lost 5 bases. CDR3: CASSLVLAGGPGDEQYF. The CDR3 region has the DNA TGTGCCAGCAGCTTAGTCCTAGCGGGGGGGCCAGGCGACGAGCAGTACTTC.

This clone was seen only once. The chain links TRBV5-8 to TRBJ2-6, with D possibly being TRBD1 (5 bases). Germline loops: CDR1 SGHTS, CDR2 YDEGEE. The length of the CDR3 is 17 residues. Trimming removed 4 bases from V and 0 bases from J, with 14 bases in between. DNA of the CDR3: TGTGCCAGCAGCCGCATAACAGGAAGCTCTGGGGCCAACGTCCTGACTTTC. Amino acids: CASSRITGSSGANVLTF.

CDR3 residues: CAWRYSANTGELFF. DNA for the CDR3: TGTGCCTGGAGGTACAGTGCGAACACCGGGGAGCTGTTTTTT. The J gene is TRBJ2-2, the V gene TRBV30; D remains unclear. The V gene lost 3 bases and the J gene lost 0 bases, with 8 bases spanning the gap. This CDR3 has 14 amino acids. The germline CDR1 and CDR2 sequences are GTSNPN and SVGIG (reference sequence).

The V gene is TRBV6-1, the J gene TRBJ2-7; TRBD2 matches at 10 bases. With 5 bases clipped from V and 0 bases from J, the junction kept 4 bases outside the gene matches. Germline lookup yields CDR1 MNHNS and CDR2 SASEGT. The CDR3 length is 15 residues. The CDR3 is CASSKLAGSSYEQYF. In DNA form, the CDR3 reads TGTGCCAGCAGTAAACTAGCGGGGTCCTCCTACGAGCAGTACTTC.

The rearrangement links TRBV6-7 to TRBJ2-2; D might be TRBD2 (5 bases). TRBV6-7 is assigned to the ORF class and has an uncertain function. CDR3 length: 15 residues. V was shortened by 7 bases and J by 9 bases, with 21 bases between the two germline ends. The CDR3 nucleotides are TGTGCCAGCACCCTTTTTTCCGCGGGTCTTTGGGAGCTGTTTTTT. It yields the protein CASTLFSAGLWELFF.